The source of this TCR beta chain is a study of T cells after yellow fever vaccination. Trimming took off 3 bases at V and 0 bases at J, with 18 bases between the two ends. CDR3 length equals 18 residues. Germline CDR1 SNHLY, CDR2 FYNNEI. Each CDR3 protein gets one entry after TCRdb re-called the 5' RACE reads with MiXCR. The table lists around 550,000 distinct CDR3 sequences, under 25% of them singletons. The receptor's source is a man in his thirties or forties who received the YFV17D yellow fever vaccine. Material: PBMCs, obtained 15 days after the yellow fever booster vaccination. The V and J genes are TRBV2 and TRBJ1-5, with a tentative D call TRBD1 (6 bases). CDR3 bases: TGTGCCAGCAGTGACACCGGGACACCTAGTTATAGCAATCAGCCCCAGCATTTT. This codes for CASSDTGTPSYSNQPQHF.